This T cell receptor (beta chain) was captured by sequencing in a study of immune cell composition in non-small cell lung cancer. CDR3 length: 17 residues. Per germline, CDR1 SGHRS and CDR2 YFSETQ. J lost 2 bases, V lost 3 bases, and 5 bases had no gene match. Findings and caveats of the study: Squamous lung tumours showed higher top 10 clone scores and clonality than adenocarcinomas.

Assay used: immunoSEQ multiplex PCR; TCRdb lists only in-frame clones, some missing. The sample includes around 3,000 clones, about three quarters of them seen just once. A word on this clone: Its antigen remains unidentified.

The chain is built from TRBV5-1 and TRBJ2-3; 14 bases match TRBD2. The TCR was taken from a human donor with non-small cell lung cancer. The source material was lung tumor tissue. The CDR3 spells CASSSGLAGGFTDTQYF. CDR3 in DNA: TGCGCCAGCAGCTCTGGACTAGCGGGGGGTTTCACAGATACGCAGTATTTT.